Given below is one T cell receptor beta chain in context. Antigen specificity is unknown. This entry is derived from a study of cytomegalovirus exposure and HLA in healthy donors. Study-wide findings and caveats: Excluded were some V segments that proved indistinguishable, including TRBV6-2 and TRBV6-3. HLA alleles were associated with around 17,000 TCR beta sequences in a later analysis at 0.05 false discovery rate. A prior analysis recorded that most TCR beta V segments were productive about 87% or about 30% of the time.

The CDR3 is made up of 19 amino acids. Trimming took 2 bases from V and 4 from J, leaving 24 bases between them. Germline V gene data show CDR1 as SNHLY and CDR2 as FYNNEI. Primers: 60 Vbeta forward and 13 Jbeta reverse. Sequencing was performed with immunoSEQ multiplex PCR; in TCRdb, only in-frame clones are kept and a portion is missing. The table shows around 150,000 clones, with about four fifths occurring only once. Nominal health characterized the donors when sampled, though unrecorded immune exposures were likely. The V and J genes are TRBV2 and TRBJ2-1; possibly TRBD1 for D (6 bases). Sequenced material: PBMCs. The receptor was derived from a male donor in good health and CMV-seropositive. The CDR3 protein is CASSEKGPHTGIGYNEQFF. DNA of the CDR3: TGTGCCAGCAGTGAAAAGGGCCCCCACACAGGGATCGGGTACAATGAGCAGTTCTTC.